This T cell receptor beta chain was recovered during a study of shared clonotypes between healthy human individuals (dated by TCRdb to the early 2020s). About the full investigation: The cohort comprised a couple of women and a few men aged 18 to 49 years. For each donor, CD4 naive and CD4 memory were each given three plates, CD8 naive was given two plates, and CD8 memory was given one plate. To estimate repertoire size and how much clonotypes are shared between individuals, the study performed deep sequencing of blood TCR repertoires from about five healthy adults. Libraries were prepared and TCR repertoires were sequenced by different laboratories using diverse techniques, in order to increase sequencing depth and limit assay-specific biases. Each donor's leukapheresis produced roughly between roughly 0.85 and 9.5 billion PBMCs. The paper's findings and limits, for the study overall: Rarefaction of sorted-subset datasets indicated incomplete sequencing despite the large sequencing depth. Pairwise subsampling led to the expectation that sequencing depth would affect the degree of clonotype sharing among donors. About 4.5% of naive CD4, 3.5% of naive CD8, 2% to 2.5% of memory CD4, and 0.4% of memory CD8 clonotypes were shared across several donors. Only blood was sampled, and tissue TCR repertoires likely differ from those in blood. Compared with non-shared clonotypes, the clonotypes found in all four sorted-subset donors had higher generation probabilities. Naive subsets generally had larger estimated clonotype richness than memory subsets. The small number of donors limited the genetic and exposure-history diversity represented.

A distance of 9 bases separates the germline ends of V and J, which lose 2 bases and 4 bases respectively. The CDR3 goes from the cysteine to the phenylalanine over 14 residues. Of all the DNA, just the CDR3 is kept, 42 bases in frame from base 1. From a lookup of the germline V gene (reference sequence), CDR1 and CDR2 are SEHNR and FQNEAQ. About this clone: Its antigen has not been determined. It has no much larger one-base neighbor in the sample; base qualities were not kept.

Donors were healthy HIV-negative adults with no recently reported acute infections or vaccinations. Every donor was a Caucasian adult living in Nashville, Tennessee, USA. CD4+ T cells were enriched by magnetic negative selection, after which naive cells were positively selected on CD45RA and the negative fraction was taken as the memory subset. After blood collection by leukapheresis, PBMCs were isolated using Ficoll-Histopaque density gradient centrifugation and then cryopreserved in the vapor phase of liquid nitrogen. Purity and quantity of every magnetically sorted T cell population were checked by analytical flow cytometry. Genomic DNA was isolated from each sorted fraction and quantified by UV absorbance on a Nanodrop 2000c. TCR CDR3 regions were amplified from genomic DNA by multiplex PCR using the deep immunoSEQ assay. For each cell subset, the extracted genomic DNA was distributed evenly across all wells of several immunoSEQ 96-well plates, and each plate served as one replicate. For sorted subsets, roughly 190 ng of genomic DNA, equivalent to 25,000 to 30,000 T cell genomes, went into each replicate PCR. The purified libraries were quantified using a Qubit 3.0 fluorometer, sized with a Bioanalyzer 2100, and then quantified again using the KAPA Library Quantification kit. Every immunoSEQ 96-well plate was sequenced on a separate single-read 150-cycle Illumina NextSeq 550 flow cell. As for the authors' bioinformatics: The immunoSEQ output contained only junctional sequences without quality scores, so filtering could not match that applied to full-length reads. Sequences were annotated with PyIR, a Python wrapper for IgBLAST v1.9, and V/J genes and CDR3 were assigned using IMGT germline references. Any read was removed if the V/J assignment was weak (E-value above 1e-6), the CDR3 was missing, or the read contained stop codons, out-of-frame junctions, or ambiguous translated residues. V3J clonotypes were defined by identical inferred V gene, J gene, and CDR3 amino acid sequence. To compute the percentage overlap between repertoires, the number of shared unique clonotypes was divided by the size of the smaller repertoire. Three approaches were used to assess repertoire richness: RTK rarefaction, the Chao1 estimator, and Recon v2.1 estimates of unobserved clonotypes. Generation probabilities were computed with OLGA for all TCRbeta clonotypes obtained by the gDNA method from four donors. TCRdb obtained this table from immuneACCESS and retained in-frame rearrangements with V and J assigned. These tables miss some clones; where compared with another copy, unresolved V genes account for less than half of the shortfall, and the remainder is unexplained. V and J calls and clone size are given by that table; D and trimming were obtained from the DNA. Here the sample has around 2.3 million clones; approximately 94% occur a single time. The top ten hold less than 0.15% of the sample.

This clonotype originated in a man between 18 and 29 years old in good health. This chain joins TRBV7-9 to TRBJ1-5, with the identity of the D gene unclear. The sample comprised naive CD4+ T cells sorted from blood. The cell subset or site label, as the study defines it: CD45RA+ positively selected. This receptor carries the CDR3 CASSLNEVNQPQHF. DNA sequence: TGTGCCAGCAGCTTAAACGAGGTTAATCAGCCCCAGCATTTT.